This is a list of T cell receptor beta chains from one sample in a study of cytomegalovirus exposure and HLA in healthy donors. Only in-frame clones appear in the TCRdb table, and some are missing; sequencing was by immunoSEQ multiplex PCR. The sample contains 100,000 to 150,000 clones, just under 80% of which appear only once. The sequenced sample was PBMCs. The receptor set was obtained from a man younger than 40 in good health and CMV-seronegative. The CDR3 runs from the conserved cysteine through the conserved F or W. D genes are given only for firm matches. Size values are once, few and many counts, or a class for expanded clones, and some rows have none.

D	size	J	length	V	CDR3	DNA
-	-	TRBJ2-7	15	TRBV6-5	CASRSPGTLVMYEDF	TGTGCCAGCAGATCCCCCGGGACACTCGTTATGTATGAAGACTTC
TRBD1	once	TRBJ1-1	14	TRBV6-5	CASTPTGRNTEAFF	TGTGCCAGCACCCCGACAGGGCGGAACACTGAAGCTTTCTTT
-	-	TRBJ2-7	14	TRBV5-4	CASSQDSSSYEQYF	TGTGCCAGCAGCCAAGACAGTAGCTCCTACGAGCAGTACTTC
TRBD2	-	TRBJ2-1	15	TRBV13	CASSPGGLAVNEQFF	TGTGCCAGCAGCCCAGGAGGCCTAGCGGTCAATGAGCAGTTCTTC
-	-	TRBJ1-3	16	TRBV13	CASSLIGEASGNTIYF	TGTGCCAGCAGCTTAATTGGAGAGGCCTCTGGAAACACCATATATTTT
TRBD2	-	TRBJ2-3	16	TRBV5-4	CASSPMGLGSTDTQYF	TGTGCCAGCAGCCCTATGGGACTAGGAAGCACAGATACGCAGTATTTT
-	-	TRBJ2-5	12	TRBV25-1	CASSTRGETQYF	TGTGCCAGCAGTACAAGAGGAGAGACCCAGTACTTC
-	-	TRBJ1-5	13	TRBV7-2	CASSSGLWRAQHF	TGTGCCAGCAGCTCCGGCCTATGGAGGGCCCAGCATTTT
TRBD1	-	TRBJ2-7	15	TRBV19	CASSISGTGDYEQYF	TGTGCCAGTTCCATCTCCGGGACAGGGGATTACGAGCAGTACTTC
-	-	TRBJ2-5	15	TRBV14	CASSQEGTSIETQYF	TGTGCCAGCAGCCAAGAGGGTACTAGCATAGAGACCCAGTACTTC
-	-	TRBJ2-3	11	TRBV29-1	CSVVGAHTQYF	TGCAGCGTTGTAGGGGCACATACGCAGTATTTT
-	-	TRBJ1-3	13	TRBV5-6	CASSLLSGNTIYF	TGTGCCAGCAGCTTGCTTTCTGGAAACACCATATATTTT
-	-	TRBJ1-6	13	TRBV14	CASSTTAYSPLHF	TGTGCCAGCAGCACGACAGCCTATTCACCCCTCCACTTT
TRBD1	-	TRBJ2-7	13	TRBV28	CASADRGSYEQYF	TGTGCCAGCGCGGACAGGGGCTCCTACGAGCAGTACTTC
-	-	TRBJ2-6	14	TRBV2	CASSGTSGANVLTF	TGTGCCAGCAGTGGGACATCTGGGGCCAACGTCCTGACTTTC
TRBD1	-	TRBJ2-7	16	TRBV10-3	CAISLTDRGLYYEQYF	TGTGCCATCAGTCTAACGGACAGGGGGCTCTACTACGAGCAGTACTTC
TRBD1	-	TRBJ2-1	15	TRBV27	CASSPGQGAMGEQFF	TGTGCCAGCAGTCCGGGACAGGGGGCGATGGGTGAGCAGTTCTTC
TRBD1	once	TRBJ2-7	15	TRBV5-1	CASSPSGTGEPEQYF	TGCGCCAGCAGCCCCTCCGGGACAGGCGAGCCCGAGCAGTACTTC
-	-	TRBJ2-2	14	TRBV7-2	CASRSRGGTGELFF	TGTGCCAGCCGTTCTCGCGGCGGCACCGGGGAGCTGTTTTTT
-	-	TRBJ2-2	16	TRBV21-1	CASSLAGGLADGELFF	TGTGCCAGCAGCCTAGCAGGGGGACTAGCAGACGGGGAGCTGTTTTTT
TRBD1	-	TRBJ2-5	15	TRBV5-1	CASTDLGGARETQYF	TGCGCCAGCACTGATCTAGGGGGCGCCCGAGAGACCCAGTACTTC
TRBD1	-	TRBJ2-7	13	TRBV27	CASGRQGSYEQYF	TGTGCCAGCGGAAGACAGGGCTCCTACGAGCAGTACTTC
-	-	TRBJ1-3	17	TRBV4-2	CASSQDLGASSGNTIYF	TGTGCCAGCAGCCAAGATCTGGGGGCGAGCTCTGGAAACACCATATATTTT
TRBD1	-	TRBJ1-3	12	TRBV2	CASSGDSQNPLF	TGTGCCAGCAGTGGGGACAGCCAGAATCCCCTTTTT
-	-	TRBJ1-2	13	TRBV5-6	CASTIGGNYGYTF	TGTGCCAGTACAATAGGGGGAAACTATGGCTACACCTTC
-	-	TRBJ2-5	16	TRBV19	CASSIVTGSRQETQYF	TGTGCCAGTAGTATAGTTACAGGCTCCCGACAAGAGACCCAGTACTTC
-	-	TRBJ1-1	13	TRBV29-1	CSVAAGLLTEAFF	TGCAGCGTTGCTGCAGGGCTACTCACTGAAGCTTTCTTT
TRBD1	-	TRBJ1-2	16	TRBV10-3	CAISERGQGEGGGYTF	TGTGCCATCAGTGAGAGGGGACAGGGAGAAGGGGGCGGCTACACCTTC
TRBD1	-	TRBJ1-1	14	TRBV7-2	CASSFDRGGTEAFF	TGTGCCAGCAGCTTCGACAGGGGTGGGACTGAAGCTTTCTTT
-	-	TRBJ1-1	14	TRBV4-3	CASSQSRGFTEAFF	TGCGCCAGCAGCCAATCCAGGGGTTTCACTGAAGCTTTCTTT
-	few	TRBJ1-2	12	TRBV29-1	CSSDIQATGYTF	TGCAGCTCTGACATCCAAGCAACGGGCTACACCTTC
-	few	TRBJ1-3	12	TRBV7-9	CASSLTPNTIYF	TGTGCCAGCAGCTTGACTCCAAACACCATATATTTT
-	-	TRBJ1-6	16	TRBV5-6	CASSPAHSGLGSPLHF	TGTGCCAGCAGCCCGGCCCATTCAGGGTTGGGGTCACCCCTCCACTTT
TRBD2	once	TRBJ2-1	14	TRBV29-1	CSGILAVSYNEQFF	TGCAGCGGGATTCTAGCGGTCTCCTACAATGAGCAGTTCTTC
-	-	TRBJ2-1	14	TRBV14	CASSQDPVYNEQFF	TGTGCCAGCAGCCAAGATCCGGTATACAATGAGCAGTTCTTC
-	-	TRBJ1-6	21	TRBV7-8	CASSPGRGGKSPAEYNSPLHF	TGTGCCAGCAGCCCAGGACGGGGTGGGAAGTCCCCCGCGGAATATAATTCACCCCTCCACTTT
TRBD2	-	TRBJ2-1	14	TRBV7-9	CASRLAGAYNEQFF	TGTGCCAGCAGGCTAGCGGGAGCCTACAATGAGCAGTTCTTC
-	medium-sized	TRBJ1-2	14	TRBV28	CASKGPGVSYGYTF	TGTGCCTCCAAGGGTCCAGGGGTCTCCTATGGCTACACCTTC
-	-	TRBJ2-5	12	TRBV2	CASNQGSETQYF	TGTGCCAGCAATCAGGGTTCGGAGACCCAGTACTTC
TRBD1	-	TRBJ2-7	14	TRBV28	CASSLGDRFYEQYF	TGTGCCAGCAGTTTAGGGGACAGATTCTACGAGCAGTACTTC
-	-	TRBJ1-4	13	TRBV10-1	CASSESVNEKLFF	TGCGCCAGCAGTGAATCAGTTAATGAAAAACTGTTTTTT
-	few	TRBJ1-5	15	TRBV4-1	CASSQVGGINQPQHF	TGCGCCAGCAGCCAAGTGGGGGGTATCAATCAGCCCCAGCATTTT
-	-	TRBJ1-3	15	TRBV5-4	CASSFGLDSGNTIYF	TGTGCCAGCAGCTTTGGCCTAGACTCTGGAAACACCATATATTTT
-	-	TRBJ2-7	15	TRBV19	CASSIALAGSGEQYF	TGTGCCAGTAGTATAGCCCTGGCGGGTTCTGGCGAGCAGTACTTC
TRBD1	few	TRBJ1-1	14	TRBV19	CASSYTGANTEAFF	TGTGCCAGTAGTTACACAGGGGCTAACACTGAAGCTTTCTTT
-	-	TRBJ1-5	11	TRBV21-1	CARTGNQPQHF	TGTGCCAGGACAGGGAATCAGCCCCAGCATTTT
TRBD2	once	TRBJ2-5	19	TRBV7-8	CASSLGSWAAGGPDETQYF	TGTGCCAGCAGCTTAGGGTCCTGGGCAGCGGGAGGGCCCGATGAGACCCAGTACTTC
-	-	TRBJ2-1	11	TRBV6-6	CASSSRDEQFF	TGTGCCAGCAGTTCCCGCGATGAGCAGTTCTTC
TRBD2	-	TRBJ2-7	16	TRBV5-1	CASSALEAGDSSEQYF	TGCGCCAGCAGCGCATTAGAGGCGGGAGACTCCAGCGAGCAGTACTTC
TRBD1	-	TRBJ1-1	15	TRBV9	CASSVGGQTNTEAFF	TGTGCCAGCAGCGTAGGGGGACAGACGAACACTGAAGCTTTCTTT
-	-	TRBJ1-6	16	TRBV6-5	CASSSQVVEYNSPLHF	TGTGCCAGCAGTTCTCAGGTGGTTGAGTATAATTCACCCCTCCACTTT
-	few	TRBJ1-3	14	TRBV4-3	CASSQDRVGNTIYF	TGCGCCAGCAGCCAAGACAGGGTTGGAAACACCATATATTTT
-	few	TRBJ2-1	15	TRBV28	CASRPGGNSYNEQFF	TGTGCCAGCAGACCCGGAGGCAACTCCTACAATGAGCAGTTCTTC
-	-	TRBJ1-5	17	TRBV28	CASSFFGQSPSNQPQHF	TGTGCCAGCAGTTTTTTTGGACAGTCCCCTAGCAATCAGCCCCAGCATTTT
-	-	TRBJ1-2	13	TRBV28	CASSSWTGNGYTF	TGTGCCAGCAGTTCCTGGACCGGGAATGGCTACACCTTC
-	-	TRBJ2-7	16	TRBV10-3	CAISESALRGPNEQYF	TGTGCCATCAGTGAGTCAGCCTTGCGGGGTCCCAACGAGCAGTACTTC
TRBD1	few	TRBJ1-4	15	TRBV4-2	CASSQVGQVNEKLFF	TGTGCCAGCAGCCAAGTAGGACAGGTCAATGAAAAACTGTTTTTT
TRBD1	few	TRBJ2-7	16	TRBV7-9	CASSSLTGDRYYEQYF	TGTGCCAGCAGCTCTCTGACAGGGGATCGTTACTACGAGCAGTACTTC